The 18 T cell receptor beta chains in this list originate from one sample, sequenced in a study of identical twins. One entry per CDR3 protein results from TCRdb running MiXCR on the 5' RACE reads. This sample has about 220,000 distinct CDR3 sequences; around 9.6% occur once, and the top ten carry just over 5%. Sequencing was performed on memory (CD45RO+) T cells sorted from blood. Every receptor here comes from a woman aged 18-29 years in good health.

This clonotype was counted only a few times. This chain connects TRBV27 to TRBJ1-2, with a tentative D call TRBD1 (6 bases). Trimming left V 1 base short and J 2 bases short, with 11 bases between. Germline V gives CDR1 MNHEY, CDR2 SMNVEV (reference sequence). The length of the CDR3 is 15 residues. CDR3 residues: CASSLLDRLNYGYTF. The CDR3 bases are TGTGCCAGCAGTTTATTAGACAGGTTGAACTATGGCTACACCTTC.

This clonotype has a count of ten or more. The chain combines TRBV6-1 with TRBJ1-2, with 8 bases matching TRBD1. Germline CDR1 MNHNS, CDR2 SASEGT. CDR3 length equals 15 residues. The trim removed 8 bases at V and 2 bases at J, leaving 10 bases unmatched. CDR3 residues: CASGRQGSRNYGYTF. The CDR3 DNA reads TGTGCCAGCGGCAGACAGGGGTCCCGGAACTATGGCTACACCTTC.

The genes are TRBV5-6 and TRBJ2-2; maybe TRBD2 (5 bases). The CDR3 extends over 16 amino acids. The germline V gene has CDR1 SGHDT and CDR2 YYEEEE. Deletions cut 1 base from V and 4 bases from J, with 14 bases between. The CDR3 coding sequence is TGTGCCAGCAGCTTGATCGGCCGGGGTCCCACCGGGGAGCTGTTTTTT. This encodes CASSLIGRGPTGELFF.

This clonotype came up a few times. This chain links TRBV11-2 with TRBJ1-4; 9 bases are a match to TRBD1. The germline CDR1 and CDR2 sequences are SGHAT and FQNNGV. The CDR3 length is 14 residues. The V gene end was trimmed by 4 bases and the J gene end by 8 bases; junction bases not matched to a gene: 5. As DNA, the CDR3 is TGTGCCAGCAGCTGGGGACAGGGTCGAGAAAAACTGTTTTTT. Protein sequence: CASSWGQGREKLFF.

This clonotype occurred a few times. The chain carries TRBV5-1 and TRBJ2-1; TRBD1 matches at 9 bases. Unmatched junction bases numbered 8, after V lost 9 bases and J lost 4 bases. CDR3 length: 14 amino acids. The germline V gene encodes CDR1 SGHRS and CDR2 YFSETQ. The CDR3 loop is CATKTGGGYNEQFF. CDR3 nucleotide sequence: TGCGCCACAAAGACAGGGGGGGGTTACAATGAGCAGTTCTTC.

This clonotype was picked up a small number of times. The chain is built from TRBV5-1 and TRBJ1-2; D not resolved. Germline CDR1 reads SGHRS; CDR2 reads YFSETQ. The V end lost 2 bases, the J end lost 8 bases, and 13 bases lay between the germline ends. The CDR3 is 13 amino acids. This CDR3 is CASSLTGPGGYTF. The CDR3 DNA follows: TGCGCCAGCAGCTTAACCGGGCCTGGAGGCTACACCTTC.

The CDR3 DNA sequence: TGTGCCAGCGGGGCAGGACTTACAAACTCTGGAAACACCATATATTTT. This codes for CASGAGLTNSGNTIYF. This rearrangement joins TRBV2 to TRBJ1-3, with D possibly TRBD1 on 5 matching bases. Trimming took 8 bases from V and 0 from J, leaving 17 bases between them. From germline, CDR1 is SNHLY and CDR2 FYNNEI. The CDR3 spans 16 residues.

This clonotype has a count of ten or more. The V call is TRBV28, the J call TRBJ2-1; 9 bases match TRBD2. Germline lookup yields CDR1 MDHEN and CDR2 SYDVKM. V lost 6 bases, J lost 6 bases, and 15 bases stayed unmatched. This CDR3 has 17 residues. The CDR3 spells CASSRLEAGGVFNEQFF. CDR3 in DNA: TGTGCCAGCAGCCGCCTTGAAGCGGGAGGTGTATTCAATGAGCAGTTCTTC.

This clonotype was picked up a small number of times. The rearrangement joins TRBV20-1 to TRBJ2-3, with 7 nucleotides matching TRBD2. Germline lookup yields CDR1 DFQATT and CDR2 SNEGSKA (reference sequence). This CDR3 has 16 amino acids. The V segment lost 3 bases and the J segment 5 bases; nucleotides outside the gene matches: 14. The CDR3 protein is CSASGSGGGLGDTQYF. In DNA form, the CDR3 reads TGCAGTGCTAGTGGCTCTGGCGGGGGATTAGGAGATACGCAGTATTTT.

The V gene is TRBV12-3 or TRBV12-4, the J gene TRBJ2-3; 7 nucleotides align to TRBD2. This CDR3 spans 15 amino acids. The junction had 12 bases not matched to a gene; V was cut back by 7 bases and J by 5 bases. CDR3 coding DNA: TGTGCCAGCACCCACTCAGCGGGATATGTAGATACGCAGTATTTT. This translates into CASTHSAGYVDTQYF.

This clonotype turned up a few times. V and J are TRBV28 and TRBJ2-6, with a weak D call TRBD1 (5 bases). The germline V gene has CDR1 MDHEN and CDR2 SYDVKM. V was pared by 5 bases and J by 4 bases, with 12 bases between. The CDR3 runs 15 residues. The CDR3 sequence: CASSAQGWGANVLTF. DNA for the CDR3: TGTGCCAGCAGTGCTCAGGGATGGGGGGCCAACGTCCTGACTTTC.

The rearrangement uses TRBV2 and TRBJ1-5; D uncertain. Germline lookup yields CDR1 SNHLY and CDR2 FYNNEI. There are 14 residues in the CDR3. The V and J ends lost 6 bases and 5 bases respectively, with 14 bases between them. The CDR3 sequence: CASSSGYTHQPQHF. The CDR3 DNA follows: TGTGCCAGCAGCTCCGGATACACCCATCAGCCCCAGCATTTT.

In this sample, this clonotype turned up a few times. In DNA form, the CDR3 reads TGCGCCAGCAGCGGTTACCCCGGCGATACGCAGTATTTT. Protein sequence: CASSGYPGDTQYF. The chain combines TRBV5-1 with TRBJ2-3; D gene unclear. Germline V gene lookup returns CDR1 SGHRS and CDR2 YFSETQ. V lost 4 bases, J lost 6 bases, and 12 bases lay in between. The CDR3 has 13 amino acids.

This chain links TRBV11-3 with TRBJ2-1; 11 bases align to TRBD2. The CDR3 loop spans 15 amino acids. From germline, CDR1 is SGHNT and CDR2 YENEEA. With 6 bases clipped from V and 9 bases from J, the junction kept 10 bases outside the gene matches. The CDR3 loop is CASRPIAGGRGEQFF. In DNA form, the CDR3 reads TGTGCCAGCAGACCAATAGCGGGGGGGCGCGGTGAGCAGTTCTTC.

This clonotype was seen a handful of times. Here the CDR3 reads CASSKMGSEGEKLFF. In DNA, the CDR3 is TGTGCCAGCAGCAAAATGGGTTCTGAGGGTGAAAAACTGTTTTTT. The chain uses TRBV9 and TRBJ1-4, with D unresolved. Germline assignment: CDR1 SGDLS and CDR2 YYNGEE. V was clipped by 4 bases and J by 7 bases, with 17 bases between them. This CDR3 has 15 amino acids. Full variable domain (remainder filled in from reference TRBV9 and TRBJ1-4): DSGVTQTPKHLITATGQRVTLRCSPRSGDLSVYWYQQSLDQGLQFLIQYYNGEERAKGNILERFSAQQFPDLHSELNLSSLELGDSALYFCASSKMGSEGEKLFFGSGTQLSVL.

The genes are TRBV15 and TRBJ1-4, with 7 bases that match TRBD1. The CDR3 has 16 amino acids. V trimming: 3 bases; J trimming: 3 bases; junction bases outside the gene matches: 7. Germline CDR1 reads LNHNV; CDR2 reads YYDKDF (reference sequence). CDR3 region: CATSRTTGASNEKLFF. Here the CDR3 DNA reads TGTGCCACCAGCAGGACCACAGGGGCATCTAATGAAAAACTGTTTTTT. Combining the CDR3 with reference TRBV15 and TRBJ1-4 gives the whole variable domain DAMVIQNPRYQVTQFGKPVTLSCSQTLNHNVMYWYQQKSSQAPKLLFHYYDKDFNNEADTPDNFQSRRPNTSFCFLDIRSPGLGDTAMYLCATSRTTGASNEKLFFGSGTQLSVL.

This clonotype has just a few counts. The chain couples TRBV19 to TRBJ1-1; TRBD1 aligns across 7 bases. J gave up 5 bases and V 3 bases, and 3 bases lay outside the gene matches. The CDR3 consists of 13 residues. Germline V gives CDR1 LNHDA, CDR2 SQIVND (reference sequence). The CDR3 DNA is TGTGCCAGTAGTATGAACAGGGGAACTGAAGCTTTCTTT. Residues: CASSMNRGTEAFF.

This clonotype appeared many times. The chain couples TRBV20-1 to TRBJ2-5, with 7 bases matching TRBD2. CDR1 is DFQATT, CDR2 SNEGSKA, per germline (reference sequence). This CDR3 is built from 13 residues. V was clipped by 8 bases and J by 4 bases; unmatched bases: 10. CDR3 in amino acids: CSCTGTITETQYF. For the CDR3, the DNA is TGCAGTTGTACCGGGACTATCACAGAGACCCAGTACTTC.